Below are 5 T cell receptor beta chains sequenced from a single sample in a study of cytomegalovirus exposure and HLA in healthy donors. It was with 60 Vbeta and 13 Jbeta primers that the PCR ran. Method: immunoSEQ multiplex PCR; TCRdb's copy keeps in-frame clones and lacks some. Of 70,000 or so clones listed, 85% to 90% are singletons. Sequencing was carried out using PBMCs. These TCRs come from a young woman in good health and CMV-seropositive.

The chain is built from TRBV5-1 and TRBJ2-1; 10 bases fit TRBD2. The CDR3 consists of 16 residues. The germline V gene has CDR1 SGHRS and CDR2 YFSETQ. V gave up 2 bases and J gave up 8 bases; unmatched junction bases: 10. The CDR3 region is CASSFGGLAGVYEQFF. CDR3 DNA sequence: TGCGCCAGCAGCTTCGGGGGGCTAGCGGGAGTCTATGAGCAGTTCTTC.

This clone was observed a handful of times. J is TRBJ1-5 and V is TRBV7-8; 7 bases line up with TRBD1. Germline CDR1 reads SGHVS; CDR2 reads FQNEAQ. The CDR3 spans 14 residues. Trimming removed 5 bases from V and 2 bases from J; junction bases left unmatched: 3. CDR3 residues: CASSQGQRNQPQHF. Written as DNA, the CDR3 is TGTGCCAGCAGCCAGGGACAGCGCAATCAGCCCCAGCATTTT. Full variable domain (rest looked up from reference TRBV7-8 and TRBJ1-5): GAGVSQSPRYKVAKRGQDVALRCDPISGHVSLFWYQQALGQGPEFLTYFQNEAQLDKSGLPSDRFFAERPEGSVSTLKIQRTQQEDSAVYLCASSQGQRNQPQHFGDGTRLSIL.

The rearrangement links TRBV5-1 to TRBJ2-1; 10 nucleotides line up with TRBD1. The germline CDR1 and CDR2 sequences are SGHRS and YFSETQ. CDR3 length: 17 residues. V trimming: 3 bases; J trimming: 7 bases; junction bases outside the gene matches: 13. The CDR3 DNA is TGCGCCAGCAGCTACGACAAGGGGACAGGGGTAAGGAATGAGCAGTTCTTC. The encoded protein is CASSYDKGTGVRNEQFF.

The chain employs TRBV10-3 and TRBJ1-5; 8 bases align to TRBD1. The CDR3 is made up of 16 amino acids. V shed 4 bases and J 0 bases; nucleotides not matched to a gene: 5. Per germline, CDR1 ENHRY and CDR2 SYGVKD. CDR3: CAISGQGANSNQPQHF. The CDR3 DNA sequence: TGTGCCATCAGTGGGCAGGGGGCGAATAGCAATCAGCCCCAGCATTTT.

V is TRBV4-1 and J is TRBJ2-7, with TRBD1 matching over 10 bases. V was pared by 3 bases and J by 3 bases, with 5 bases of the junction left unmatched. CDR3 length: 15 residues. CDR1 is MGHRA and CDR2 is YSYEKL in the germline V gene. The CDR3 region has the DNA TGCGCCAGCAGCCACGCGGGACAGGGGTACTACGAGCAGTACTTC. It codes for CASSHAGQGYYEQYF.